This note documents a single TCR beta chain sequence. The target antigen is unknown. The CDR3 runs to 11 residues. V lost 10 bases and J lost 8; bases outside the gene matches: 7. In germline, CDR1 is SEHNR, CDR2 FQNEAQ (reference sequence). These data are taken from a study of T cells after yellow fever vaccination. Study observations and caveats: Post-booster repertoires again held most primary-vaccination clones (roughly 95% CD4, roughly 89% CD8).

TCRdb used MiXCR to reprocess the 5' RACE reads, holding one entry per CDR3 protein. The table lists about 320,000 distinct CDR3 sequences, approximately 12% of them singletons. Sequencing used CD4+ T cells sorted from PBMCs, obtained 15 days after the yellow fever booster vaccination. The sequence was obtained from a man between 18 and 35 years old who received the YFV17D yellow fever vaccine. V and J are TRBV7-9 and TRBJ1-2, with 7 bases identical to TRBD1. The CDR3 is CAITGVEGYTF. CDR3 sequence (DNA): TGTGCCATCACAGGGGTTGAAGGCTACACCTTC.